These T cell receptor beta chains were read from a single sample in a study of T cells in pancreatic ductal adenocarcinoma. Generated by immunoSEQ multiplex PCR, the TCRdb table keeps only in-frame clones and is missing some. Among just under 30,000 clones listed, roughly nine tenths were seen once. The sample taken for sequencing was PBMCs. All receptors come from a human donor with pancreatic ductal adenocarcinoma. CDR3s include the opening cysteine and the closing phenylalanine or tryptophan. The D gene is left open where the match is weak. Size tells how often a clone was seen (once, few, many) or the class of an expanded clone, and some rows leave it out.

d_gene	abundance	j_gene	v_gene	CDR3nt	CDR3aa
TRBD1	.	TRBJ2-4	TRBV28	TGTGCCAGCAGTGCGAGACAGGGGACCGGAAACATTCAGTACTTC	CASSARQGTGNIQYF
.	.	TRBJ1-2	TRBV28	TGTGCCACCTTTCGAGTTGGGGGCTACACCTTC	CATFRVGGYTF
.	once	TRBJ2-7	TRBV6-1	TGTGCCAGCAGTGAATTTGGAGGGGGAGACGAGCAGTACTTC	CASSEFGGGDEQYF
.	.	TRBJ1-1	TRBV27	TGTGCCAGCAGTTTTCGCCATACGAACACTGAAGCTTTCTTT	CASSFRHTNTEAFF
.	.	TRBJ2-7	TRBV19	TGTGCCAGTAGTTTCACAGGGACCCACGAGCAGTACTTC	CASSFTGTHEQYF
TRBD1	.	TRBJ1-2	TRBV10-3	TGTGCCATCAGACAGACAGGGCGCACTAACTATGGCTACACCTTC	CAIRQTGRTNYGYTF
.	.	TRBJ1-2	TRBV29-1	TGCAGCGGGCTAGGGGGTACTAACTATGGCTACACCTTC	CSGLGGTNYGYTF
TRBD1	.	TRBJ2-5	TRBV5-1	TGCGCCAGCAGCCCCCTGGGACAGGCGCAAGAGACCCAGTACTTC	CASSPLGQAQETQYF
.	.	TRBJ2-7	TRBV7-2	TGTGCCAGCAGCCCCGGGACTTATCCTGGCGGGCAGTACTTC	CASSPGTYPGGQYF
.	.	TRBJ2-5	TRBV5-1	TGCGCCAGCACTTCCCAGCCGGGTCCCGAGGAGACCCAGTACTTC	CASTSQPGPEETQYF
TRBD2	.	TRBJ2-1	TRBV5-4	TGTGCCAGCAGATCAGGGACTAGCGGGACCGGGGGGGTGCAGTTCTTC	CASRSGTSGTGGVQFF
.	once	TRBJ1-1	TRBV2	TGTGCCAGCAGGTTAACCGGGACCAACACTGAAGCTTTCTTT	CASRLTGTNTEAFF
.	.	TRBJ1-5	TRBV18	TGTGCCAGCTCACCCAGGTTCGGGGCCAATCAGCCCCAGCATTTT	CASSPRFGANQPQHF
TRBD2	.	TRBJ2-7	TRBV4-1	TGCGCCAGCAGCCAGATCCCTTTACCGGGACTAGCGGGCCACGAGCAGTACTTC	CASSQIPLPGLAGHEQYF
.	.	TRBJ1-1	TRBV6-5	TGTGCCAGCAGCAGAGGAGCCCTAGGTAACACTGAAGCTTTCTTT	CASSRGALGNTEAFF
.	.	TRBJ1-2	TRBV5-5	TGTGCCAGCAGCTTAACCGGGACCGTGTACTATGGCTACACCTTC	CASSLTGTVYYGYTF
TRBD1	.	TRBJ2-7	TRBV6-1	TGTGCCATGGGACAGGGGGCTTACGAGCAGTACTTC	CAMGQGAYEQYF
.	.	TRBJ1-2	TRBV7-9	TGTGCCAGCAGCGAACCGCTAGCGGGGGCTAACTATGGCTACACCTTC	CASSEPLAGANYGYTF
.	.	TRBJ2-7	TRBV27	TGTGCCAGCAGGGACCGGTACGAGCAGTACTTC	CASRDRYEQYF
TRBD2	.	TRBJ2-7	TRBV7-2	TGTGCCAGCAGTTCTACTAGCGGGGGGTACGAGCAGTACTTC	CASSSTSGGYEQYF
.	.	TRBJ1-2	TRBV19	TGTGCCAGTAGTATGGGACGGACAGACGGCTACACCTTC	CASSMGRTDGYTF
.	.	TRBJ2-1	TRBV7-2	TGTGCCAGCAGCTTAACAGTATACAATGAGCAGTTCTTC	CASSLTVYNEQFF
.	.	TRBJ2-5	TRBV7-8	TGTGCCAGCAGCGTTACAGGTCAAGAGACCCAGTACTTC	CASSVTGQETQYF
.	.	TRBJ1-4	TRBV5-4	TGTGCCAGCGGAGCTTATGGGGCTGGGGAAAAACTGTTTTTT	CASGAYGAGEKLFF
TRBD1	.	TRBJ1-5	TRBV4-1	TGCGCCAGCAGCCAATCGGGGACAGGGGTCCAGCCCCAGCATTTT	CASSQSGTGVQPQHF
TRBD1	.	TRBJ1-1	TRBV7-2	TGTGCCAGCAGCTCTGGACAGGCGAACACTGAAGCTTTCTTT	CASSSGQANTEAFF
TRBD2	.	TRBJ2-1	TRBV28	TGTGCCAGCAGTCCCCTGAGATTAGCGGGAGGGGTAAAGGATGAGCAGTTCTTC	CASSPLRLAGGVKDEQFF
.	.	TRBJ1-1	TRBV9	TGTGCCAGCAGCGTAGCTCAGTTGAACACTGAAGCTTTCTTT	CASSVAQLNTEAFF
TRBD1	.	TRBJ1-1	TRBV4-2	TGTGCCAGCAGACCCTCCGCCGGGACAGGGGGACGGAACACTGAAGCTTTCTTT	CASRPSAGTGGRNTEAFF
.	.	TRBJ2-1	TRBV5-1	TGCGCCAGCAGCTTACAGGCAGCGAGCTCCTACAATGAGCAGTTCTTC	CASSLQAASSYNEQFF
TRBD1	.	TRBJ1-6	TRBV2	TGTGCCAGCAGTACAGTCCCGGGACAGGGGGCAGGTTCACCCCTCCACTTT	CASSTVPGQGAGSPLHF
.	.	TRBJ2-3	TRBV27	TGTGCCAGCAGTCCTCCGGCCTCAGATACGCAGTATTTT	CASSPPASDTQYF
.	.	TRBJ2-1	TRBV5-1	TGCGCCAGCAGATTGACAGATGAGCAGTTCTTC	CASRLTDEQFF
.	few	TRBJ2-7	TRBV4-1	TGCGCCAGCAGCCAACCGTGGGCGGGAAGCTCCTACGAGCAGTACTTC	CASSQPWAGSSYEQYF
.	.	TRBJ2-3	TRBV7-2	TGTGCCAGCAGCTTAGGAGCGCCCCTTATGGGTACGCAGTATTTT	CASSLGAPLMGTQYF
.	.	TRBJ1-4	TRBV19	TGTGCCAGTAGGACAGGTTATGTTGAAAAACTGTTTTTT	CASRTGYVEKLFF
TRBD1	few	TRBJ1-2	TRBV4-3	TGCGCCAGCAGCCAAGGGGGGAGACAGGGGGCCTATGGCTACACCTTC	CASSQGGRQGAYGYTF
TRBD1	.	TRBJ1-5	TRBV19	TGTGCCAGTAGTATCGACAGGGTCCCTTTGAATAGCAATCAGCCCCAGCATTTT	CASSIDRVPLNSNQPQHF
.	.	TRBJ2-2	TRBV6-5	TGTGCCAGCAGTCTACAGGAAACCGGGGAGCTGTTTTTT	CASSLQETGELFF
.	.	TRBJ2-7	TRBV11-2	TGTGCCAGCAGCTTAGGGGTAGGGCTAGCGTCCTACGAGCAGTACTTC	CASSLGVGLASYEQYF
.	.	TRBJ2-7	TRBV7-2	TGTGCCAGCAGCCCACCTTGGGGCCGCTACGAGCAGTACTTC	CASSPPWGRYEQYF
TRBD2	.	TRBJ2-7	TRBV7-6	TGTGCCAGCAGCCCGGGGAGCGGGAGGGCCGAGTACGAGCAGTACTTC	CASSPGSGRAEYEQYF
.	.	TRBJ2-6	TRBV28	TGTGCCAGCAGCCCTCGATCTGGGGCCAACGTCCTGACTTTC	CASSPRSGANVLTF
.	.	TRBJ2-3	TRBV5-1	TGCGCCAGCAGCCCGGCACAGTCCACAGATACGCAGTATTTT	CASSPAQSTDTQYF
.	once	TRBJ2-1	TRBV19	TGTGCCAGTAGTATAATGCAGATAACTTCCTACAATGAGCAGTTCTTC	CASSIMQITSYNEQFF
.	.	TRBJ2-7	TRBV28	TGTGCCAGCAGGAGACAGCCTCCCTACGAGCAGTACTTC	CASRRQPPYEQYF
.	once	TRBJ1-2	TRBV29-1	TGCAGCGTTGCCCGGGAATCCTCTAACTATGGCTACACCTTC	CSVARESSNYGYTF
TRBD2	.	TRBJ2-1	TRBV6-1	TGTGCCAGCAGTGAAGGGGGCGGGAGGGTATTGGTGGGTGAGCAGTTCTTC	CASSEGGGRVLVGEQFF
.	.	TRBJ2-3	TRBV5-1	TGCGCCAGCAGCGGGGATAAAGGAGAGGGTAGCACAGATACGCAGTATTTT	CASSGDKGEGSTDTQYF
.	.	TRBJ1-5	TRBV7-2	TGTGCCAGCAGCTCCGAAGACGGGCCCCAGCATTTT	CASSSEDGPQHF
.	.	TRBJ1-3	TRBV28	TGTGCCAGCAGCCCCGGACCGTTCTCTGGAAACACCATATATTTT	CASSPGPFSGNTIYF